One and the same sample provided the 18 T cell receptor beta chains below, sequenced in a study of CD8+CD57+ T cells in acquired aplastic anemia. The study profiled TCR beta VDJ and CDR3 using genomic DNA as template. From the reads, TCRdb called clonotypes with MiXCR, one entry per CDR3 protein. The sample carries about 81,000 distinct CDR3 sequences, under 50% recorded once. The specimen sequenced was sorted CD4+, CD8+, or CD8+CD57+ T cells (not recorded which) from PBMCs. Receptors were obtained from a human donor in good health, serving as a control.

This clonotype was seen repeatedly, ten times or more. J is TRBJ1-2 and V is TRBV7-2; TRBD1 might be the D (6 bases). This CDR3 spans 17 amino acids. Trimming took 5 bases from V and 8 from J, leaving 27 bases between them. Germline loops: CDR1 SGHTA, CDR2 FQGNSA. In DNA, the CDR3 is TGTGCCAGCAGCCTTTCGGACAGTTCTACATTCCATTACGGCTACACCTTC. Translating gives CASSLSDSSTFHYGYTF.

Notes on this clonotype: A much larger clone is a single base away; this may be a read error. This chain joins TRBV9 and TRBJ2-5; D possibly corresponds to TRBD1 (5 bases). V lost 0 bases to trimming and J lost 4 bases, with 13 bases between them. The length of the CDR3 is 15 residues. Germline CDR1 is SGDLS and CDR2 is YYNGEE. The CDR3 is CASSVGGARAETQYF. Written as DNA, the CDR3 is TGTGCCAGCAGCGTAGGGGGCGCCAGGGCAGAGACCCAGTACTTC.

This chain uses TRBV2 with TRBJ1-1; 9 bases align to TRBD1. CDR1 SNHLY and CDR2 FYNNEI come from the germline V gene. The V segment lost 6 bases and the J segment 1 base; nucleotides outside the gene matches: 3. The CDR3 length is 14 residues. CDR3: CASRPTGGNTEAFF. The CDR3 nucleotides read TGTGCCAGCAGGCCGACAGGGGGGAACACTGAAGCTTTCTTT.

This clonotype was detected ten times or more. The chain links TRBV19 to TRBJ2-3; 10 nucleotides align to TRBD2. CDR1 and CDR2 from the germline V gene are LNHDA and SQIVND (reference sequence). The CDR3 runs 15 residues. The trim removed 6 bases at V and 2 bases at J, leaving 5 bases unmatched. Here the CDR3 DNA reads TGTGCCAGTAGCCCTCTAGCGGGGGACACAGATACGCAGTATTTT. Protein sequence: CASSPLAGDTDTQYF.

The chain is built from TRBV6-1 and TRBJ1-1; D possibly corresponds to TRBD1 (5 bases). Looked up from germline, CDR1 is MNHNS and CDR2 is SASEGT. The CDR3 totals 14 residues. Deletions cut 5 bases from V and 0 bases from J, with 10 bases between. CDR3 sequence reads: CASSPEGVNTEAFF. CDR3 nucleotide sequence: TGTGCCAGCAGTCCGGAAGGGGTGAACACTGAAGCTTTCTTT.

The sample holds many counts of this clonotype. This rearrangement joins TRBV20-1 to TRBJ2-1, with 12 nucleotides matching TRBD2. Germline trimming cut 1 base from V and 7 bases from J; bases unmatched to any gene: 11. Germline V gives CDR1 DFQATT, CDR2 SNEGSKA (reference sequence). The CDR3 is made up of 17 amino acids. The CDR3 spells CSARVALGLAGPNEQFF. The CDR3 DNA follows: TGCAGTGCTAGAGTGGCCCTCGGACTAGCGGGGCCTAATGAGCAGTTCTTC.

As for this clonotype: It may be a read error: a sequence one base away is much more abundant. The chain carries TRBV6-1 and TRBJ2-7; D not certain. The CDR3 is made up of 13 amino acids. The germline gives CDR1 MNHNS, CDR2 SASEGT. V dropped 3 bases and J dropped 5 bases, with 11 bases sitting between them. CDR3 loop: CASSDPPKNEQYF. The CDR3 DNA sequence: TGTGCCAGCAGTGACCCCCCAAAGAACGAGCAGTACTTC.

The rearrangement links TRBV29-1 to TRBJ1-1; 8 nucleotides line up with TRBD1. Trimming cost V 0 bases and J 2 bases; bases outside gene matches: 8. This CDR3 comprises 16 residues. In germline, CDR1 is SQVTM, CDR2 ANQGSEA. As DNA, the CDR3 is TGCAGCGTTGAAGAATCGGACAGGGTGGGAAACACTGAAGCTTTCTTT. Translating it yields CSVEESDRVGNTEAFF. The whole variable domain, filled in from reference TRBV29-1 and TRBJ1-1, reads SAVISQKPSRDICQRGTSLTIQCQVDSQVTMMFWYRQQPGQSLTLIATANQGSEATYESGFVIDKFPISRPNLTFSTLTVSNMSPEDSSIYLCSVEESDRVGNTEAFFGQGTRLTVV.

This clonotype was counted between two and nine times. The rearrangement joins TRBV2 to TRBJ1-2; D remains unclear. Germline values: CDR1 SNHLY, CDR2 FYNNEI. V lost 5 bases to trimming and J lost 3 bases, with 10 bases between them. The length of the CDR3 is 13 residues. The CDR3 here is CASSSRRDYGYTF. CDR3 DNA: TGTGCCAGCAGTTCTCGCCGGGACTATGGCTACACCTTC.

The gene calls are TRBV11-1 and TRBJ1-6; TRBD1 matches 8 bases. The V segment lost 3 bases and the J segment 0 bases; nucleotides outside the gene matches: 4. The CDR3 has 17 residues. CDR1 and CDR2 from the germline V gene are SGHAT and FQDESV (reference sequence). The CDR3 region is CASSLDRASSYNSPLHF. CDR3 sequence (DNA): TGTGCCAGCAGCTTGGACAGGGCCAGCTCCTATAATTCACCCCTCCACTTT.

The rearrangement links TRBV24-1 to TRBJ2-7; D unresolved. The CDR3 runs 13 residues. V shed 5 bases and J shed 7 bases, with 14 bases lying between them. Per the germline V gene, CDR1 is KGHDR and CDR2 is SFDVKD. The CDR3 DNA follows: TGTGCCACCAGTGTTCGCGATTCCAGTGAGCAGTACTTC. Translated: CATSVRDSSEQYF.

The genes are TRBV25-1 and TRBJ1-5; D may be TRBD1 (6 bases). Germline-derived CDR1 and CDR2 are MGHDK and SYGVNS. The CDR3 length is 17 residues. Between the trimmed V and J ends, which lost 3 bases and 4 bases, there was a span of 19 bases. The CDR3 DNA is TGTGCCAGCAGTGATAATACCGACGGCCAGGGGAATCAGCCCCAGCATTTT. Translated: CASSDNTDGQGNQPQHF.

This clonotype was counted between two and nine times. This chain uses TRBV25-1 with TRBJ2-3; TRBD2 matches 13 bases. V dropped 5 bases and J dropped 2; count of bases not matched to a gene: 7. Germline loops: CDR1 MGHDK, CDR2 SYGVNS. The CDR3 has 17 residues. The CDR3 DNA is TGTGCCAGCAGTTATTGGACTAGCGGGAGTCTCACAGATACGCAGTATTTT. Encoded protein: CASSYWTSGSLTDTQYF.

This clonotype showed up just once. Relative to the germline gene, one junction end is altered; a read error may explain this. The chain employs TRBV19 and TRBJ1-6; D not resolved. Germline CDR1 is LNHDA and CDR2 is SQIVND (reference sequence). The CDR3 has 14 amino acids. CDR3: CASSIGGFPSPLHF. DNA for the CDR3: TGTGCCAGTAGCATAGGCGGATTTCCCTCACCCCTCCACTTT.

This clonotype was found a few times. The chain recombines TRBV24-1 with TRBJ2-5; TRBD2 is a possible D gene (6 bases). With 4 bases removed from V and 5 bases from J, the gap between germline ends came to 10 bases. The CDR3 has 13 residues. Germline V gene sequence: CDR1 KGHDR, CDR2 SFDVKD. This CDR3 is CATSDAGRETQYF. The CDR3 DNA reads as TGTGCCACCAGTGACGCAGGGAGGGAGACCCAGTACTTC.

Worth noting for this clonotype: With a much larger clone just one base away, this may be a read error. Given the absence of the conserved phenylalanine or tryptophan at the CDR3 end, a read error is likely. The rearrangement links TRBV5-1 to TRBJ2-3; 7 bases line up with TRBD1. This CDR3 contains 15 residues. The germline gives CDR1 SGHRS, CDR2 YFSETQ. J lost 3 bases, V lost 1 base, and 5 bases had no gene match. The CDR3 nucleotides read TGCGCCAGCAGCTTGAGAGGACAGGTAACAGATACGCAGTATCTT. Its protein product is CASSLRGQVTDTQYL.

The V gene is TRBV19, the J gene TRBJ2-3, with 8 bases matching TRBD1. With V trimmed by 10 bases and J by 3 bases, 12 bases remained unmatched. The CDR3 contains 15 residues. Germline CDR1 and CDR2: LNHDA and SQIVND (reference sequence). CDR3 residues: CATQGAGRSTDTQYF. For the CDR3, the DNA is TGTGCCACCCAGGGGGCGGGGAGGAGTACAGATACGCAGTATTTT.

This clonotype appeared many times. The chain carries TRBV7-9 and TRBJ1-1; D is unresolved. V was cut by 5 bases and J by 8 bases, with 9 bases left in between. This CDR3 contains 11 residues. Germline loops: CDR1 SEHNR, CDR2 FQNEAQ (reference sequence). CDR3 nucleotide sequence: TGTGCCAGCAGCCCGACCCCGGAAGCTTTCTTT. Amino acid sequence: CASSPTPEAFF.